This T cell receptor (beta chain) appears in the sequencing data of a study of TIL therapy for anti-PD-1-resistant metastatic lung cancer. Across the study: By whole-exome sequencing, median non-synonymous tumor mutation burden was under 1.9 mutations per megabase.

The immunoSEQ assay was v3. The table came from immunoSEQ multiplex PCR; TCRdb's copy has only in-frame clones and leaves some out. The sample includes 55,000 to 60,000 clones, around 67% of them seen just once. Regarding this clone: The germline gene is not matched at one end of the junction; a read error may be the cause.

Germline V gene data show CDR1 as SNHLY and CDR2 as FYNNEI. The CDR3 covers 14 residues. The time point here: pre-treatment sample, taken before nivolumab and TIL therapy. The TCR originated in a person between 25 and 79 years old with non-small cell lung cancer. V usage is TRBV2 and J usage is TRBJ2-7; D may be TRBD1 (6 bases). The material sequenced was blood, taken at baseline. The CDR3 nucleotides are TGTGCCAGCAGGGAAGCCCGGGACACCCACGAGCAGTACTTC. Translating it yields CASREARDTHEQYF.